This TCR beta chain was identified in a study of blood T cell repertoires in COVID-19. About the study: The origin of the acute and convalescent COVID-19 samples was the United States, Italy and Spain. T cells, B-cell-depleted T cells, or PBMCs provided the cDNA or gDNA that served as material.

The germline V and J ends were trimmed by 4 bases and 3 bases, with 9 bases remaining between them. The CDR3 has 13 amino acids. CDR1 is SGHTA and CDR2 is FQGNSA in the germline V gene. Per the study methods: Scientists estimated how many nucleated cells there were by amplifying reference gene primers. The method was immunoSEQ multiplex PCR; TCRdb's version includes in-frame clones alone and lacks a portion of them. V and J calls and clone size come straight from that table; D and trimming were deduced from the DNA. Of some 510,000 clones in the sample, more than 75% were seen once. The source of this sequence is a middle-aged woman who had recovered from COVID-19. This chain connects TRBV7-2 to TRBJ1-2; D might be TRBD1 (5 bases). The specimen was PBMCs or T cells enriched from blood (not recorded which). The CDR3 coding sequence is TGTGCCAGCAGCTCGGGACTCTACTATGGCTACACCTTC. Translated: CASSSGLYYGYTF.